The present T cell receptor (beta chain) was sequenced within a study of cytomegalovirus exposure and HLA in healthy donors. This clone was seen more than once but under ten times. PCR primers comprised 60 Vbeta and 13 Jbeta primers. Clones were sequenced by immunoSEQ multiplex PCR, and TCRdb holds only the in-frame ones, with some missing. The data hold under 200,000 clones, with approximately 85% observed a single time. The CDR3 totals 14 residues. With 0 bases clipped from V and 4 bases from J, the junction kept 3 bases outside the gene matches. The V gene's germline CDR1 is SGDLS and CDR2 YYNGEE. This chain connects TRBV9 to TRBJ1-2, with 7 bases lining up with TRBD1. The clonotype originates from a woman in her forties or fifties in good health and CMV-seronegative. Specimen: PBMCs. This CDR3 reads CASSVGGQVYGYTF. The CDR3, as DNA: TGTGCCAGCAGCGTAGGAGGACAGGTCTATGGCTACACCTTC.